These T cell receptor beta chains were read from a single sample in a study of control samples from healthy donors and cancer patients. Sequenced by immunoSEQ multiplex PCR; TCRdb stores in-frame clones only, minus some. The repertoire holds 100,000 to 120,000 clones, with over 75% as singletons. The sample comprised PBMCs. The receptor source for this set is an older woman with lung cancer. CDR3s include the opening cysteine and the closing phenylalanine or tryptophan. A D gene is named only where the DNA matches it firmly. The size entry is marked missing in some rows and otherwise reads once, few, many or a size class.

D: NA
size: NA
V: TRBV7-9
J: TRBJ1-5
DNA: TGTGCCAGCAGCTTTGACACAAATCATCAGCCCCAGCATTTT
CDR3: CASSFDTNHQPQHF

D: NA
size: NA
V: TRBV3-1/TRBV3-2
J: TRBJ2-2
DNA: TGTGCCAGCAGCCAAACTGGGGAGCTGTTTTTT
CDR3: CASSQTGELFF

D: NA
size: NA
V: TRBV5-1
J: TRBJ1-3
DNA: TGCGCCAGCAGCTTCGGGGGAGCGGGTGGAAACACCATATATTTT
CDR3: CASSFGGAGGNTIYF

D: TRBD1
size: NA
V: TRBV4-1
J: TRBJ1-6
DNA: TGCGCCAGCAGCCAAGAGGGACAGGGGGCTGATTCACCCCTCCACTTT
CDR3: CASSQEGQGADSPLHF

D: TRBD1
size: NA
V: TRBV20-1
J: TRBJ2-7
DNA: TGCAGTGCTAGTAGACAGGGTGTCTACGAGCAGTACTTC
CDR3: CSASRQGVYEQYF

D: NA
size: NA
V: TRBV5-1
J: TRBJ2-7
DNA: TGCGCCAGCAGCCCAGGACAGTCCAACGAGCAGTACTTC
CDR3: CASSPGQSNEQYF

D: NA
size: NA
V: TRBV28
J: TRBJ1-1
DNA: TGTGCCAGCCTGATACCCGGGGACATTTTGAACACTGAAGCTTTCTTT
CDR3: CASLIPGDILNTEAFF

D: NA
size: NA
V: TRBV7-8
J: TRBJ1-2
DNA: TGTGCCAGCAGCCCCGACAGGACTTATGGCTACACCTTC
CDR3: CASSPDRTYGYTF

D: NA
size: NA
V: TRBV20-1
J: TRBJ1-5
DNA: TGCAGTGCTAGTGCAGGCGTAAATCAGCCCCAGCATTTT
CDR3: CSASAGVNQPQHF

D: NA
size: NA
V: TRBV7-9
J: TRBJ1-1
DNA: TGTGCCAGCAGCTTTCATTCCGTCAGGGAAGCTGAAGCTTTCTTT
CDR3: CASSFHSVREAEAFF

D: NA
size: NA
V: TRBV7-8
J: TRBJ1-2
DNA: TGTGCCAGCAGCTCTCACTACGGTGGTGGCTACACCTTC
CDR3: CASSSHYGGGYTF

D: NA
size: NA
V: TRBV27
J: TRBJ1-1
DNA: TGTGCCAGCAGTTTTACAGGGCTCACTGAAGCTTTCTTT
CDR3: CASSFTGLTEAFF

D: TRBD1
size: NA
V: TRBV15
J: TRBJ2-6
DNA: TGTGCCACAAGTACAGGGGGCAAAGCTGGGGCCAACGTCCTGACTTTC
CDR3: CATSTGGKAGANVLTF

D: TRBD2
size: NA
V: TRBV7-3
J: TRBJ2-1
DNA: TGTGCCAGCAGACCCAAGGGACTAGAGGTAAGGAGTGAGCAGTTCTTC
CDR3: CASRPKGLEVRSEQFF

D: TRBD2
size: NA
V: TRBV7-6
J: TRBJ2-2
DNA: TGTGCCAGCAGACGGACTAGCGGAAACACCGGGGAGCTGTTTTTT
CDR3: CASRRTSGNTGELFF

D: TRBD1
size: NA
V: TRBV11-2
J: TRBJ1-1
DNA: TGTGCCAGCAATCAGGGGGCGTCGGATGAAGCTTTCTTT
CDR3: CASNQGASDEAFF

D: TRBD1
size: NA
V: TRBV2
J: TRBJ2-7
DNA: TGTGCCAGCAGTGAAGCCGGAGTGGGACAGGGGGCTGGCGAGCAGTACTTC
CDR3: CASSEAGVGQGAGEQYF

D: TRBD1
size: NA
V: TRBV5-1
J: TRBJ1-6
DNA: TGCGCCAGCAGCTCGAGTGGGACAGGGTCCTCACCCCTCCACTTT
CDR3: CASSSSGTGSSPLHF

D: NA
size: NA
V: TRBV12-3/TRBV12-4
J: TRBJ1-1
DNA: TGTGCCAGCAGTTTATCTGTCACTGAAGCTTTCTTT
CDR3: CASSLSVTEAFF

D: NA
size: NA
V: TRBV7-2
J: TRBJ2-7
DNA: TGTGCCAGCAGCTTAGGGGAGCAGTACTTC
CDR3: CASSLGEQYF

D: NA
size: NA
V: TRBV7-9
J: TRBJ1-1
DNA: TGTGCCAGCAGCTCCAACGAGCTGGGCATGAACACTGAAGCTTTCTTT
CDR3: CASSSNELGMNTEAFF

D: NA
size: once
V: TRBV25-1
J: TRBJ1-4
DNA: TGTGCCAGCAGTGGCGGTCCCACGAAAGGGGAAAAACTGTTTTTT
CDR3: CASSGGPTKGEKLFF

D: TRBD2
size: NA
V: TRBV7-2
J: TRBJ2-1
DNA: TGTGCCAGCAGCTTAAGAGTAGCGGGATACAATGAGCAGTTCTTC
CDR3: CASSLRVAGYNEQFF

D: TRBD1
size: NA
V: TRBV19
J: TRBJ2-1
DNA: TGTGCCAGTAGTAACAGGGGGCGTGATGGTGAGCAGTTCTTC
CDR3: CASSNRGRDGEQFF

D: NA
size: NA
V: TRBV12-3/TRBV12-4
J: TRBJ1-2
DNA: TGTGCCAGCAGTTTAGCGGACAACTATGGCTACACCTTC
CDR3: CASSLADNYGYTF

D: NA
size: NA
V: TRBV4-1
J: TRBJ2-1
DNA: TGCGCCAGCAGCACTCTCGAGGCCGCCTCCTACAATGAGCAGTTCTTC
CDR3: CASSTLEAASYNEQFF

D: TRBD2
size: NA
V: TRBV6-5
J: TRBJ2-5
DNA: TGTGCCAGCAGTTCCCCGGGAGGGGGGAAGACCCAGTACTTC
CDR3: CASSSPGGGKTQYF

D: TRBD1
size: NA
V: TRBV7-9
J: TRBJ1-6
DNA: TGTGCCAGCAGCCCAGGACAGGTCGATTCACCCCTCCACTTT
CDR3: CASSPGQVDSPLHF

D: NA
size: NA
V: TRBV14
J: TRBJ2-7
DNA: TGTGCCAGCAGCCAAGGCGGGGCCTCCTACGAGCAGTACTTC
CDR3: CASSQGGASYEQYF

D: NA
size: NA
V: TRBV12-5
J: TRBJ2-3
DNA: TGTGCTAGTGGTTTGGCCCGGGGGTGGGACACAGATACGCAGTATTTT
CDR3: CASGLARGWDTDTQYF

D: NA
size: NA
V: TRBV9
J: TRBJ2-5
DNA: TGTGCCAGCAGCGGCTCCACGGGACGACCGGAGACCCAGTACTTC
CDR3: CASSGSTGRPETQYF

D: TRBD1
size: few
V: TRBV5-1
J: TRBJ1-4
DNA: TGCGCCAGCAGCTTGGCCGGGACAGCCGTCGCAACTAATGAAAAACTGTTTTTT
CDR3: CASSLAGTAVATNEKLFF

D: TRBD1
size: NA
V: TRBV19
J: TRBJ2-7
DNA: TGTGCCAGTAGTTCGATTCGGACAGGTCTGGGATACGAGCAGTACTTC
CDR3: CASSSIRTGLGYEQYF

D: NA
size: NA
V: TRBV7-8
J: TRBJ2-3
DNA: TGTGCCAGCAGCCGCGGACTTGAAGATACGCAGTATTTT
CDR3: CASSRGLEDTQYF

D: NA
size: NA
V: TRBV15
J: TRBJ2-1
DNA: TGTGCCACCAGCAGAGATTCCGGGTGGCAGTTCTTC
CDR3: CATSRDSGWQFF

D: TRBD2
size: NA
V: TRBV7-3
J: TRBJ2-5
DNA: TGTGCCAGCAGCTTGATGGGACTACCTCAAGAGACCCAGTACTTC
CDR3: CASSLMGLPQETQYF

D: NA
size: NA
V: TRBV5-6
J: TRBJ1-6
DNA: TGTGCCACCAACAGGATTAATTCACCCCTCCACTTT
CDR3: CATNRINSPLHF

D: NA
size: NA
V: TRBV5-1
J: TRBJ2-7
DNA: TGCGCCAGCAGCTTGGACACAGGGTCAGGGACCTACGAGCAGTACTTC
CDR3: CASSLDTGSGTYEQYF

D: NA
size: few
V: TRBV2
J: TRBJ1-5
DNA: TGTGCCAGCAGGGGCGGGTCGGCCTATAGCAATCAGCCCCAGCATTTT
CDR3: CASRGGSAYSNQPQHF

D: NA
size: NA
V: TRBV4-1
J: TRBJ2-2
DNA: TGCGCCAGCAGCCAAGAGGAAGGTTCGGGGAACACCGGGGAGCTGTTTTTT
CDR3: CASSQEEGSGNTGELFF

D: NA
size: once
V: TRBV6-2/TRBV6-3
J: TRBJ1-6
DNA: TGTGCCAGCAGTTCTCTAGGGACATCTTATAATTCACCCCTCCACTTT
CDR3: CASSSLGTSYNSPLHF

D: NA
size: NA
V: TRBV7-3
J: TRBJ2-3
DNA: TGTGCCAGCAGCTTCTCTTCGGGAGATACGCAGTATTTT
CDR3: CASSFSSGDTQYF

D: NA
size: NA
V: TRBV7-3
J: TRBJ1-1
DNA: TGTGCCAGCAGCTTAAGGGCTTCGAACACTGAAGCTTTCTTT
CDR3: CASSLRASNTEAFF

D: NA
size: NA
V: TRBV29-1
J: TRBJ1-4
DNA: TGCAGCGTTGAGGCTGGAAGGTGGGGAAAGGGCAATGAAAAACTGTTTTTT
CDR3: CSVEAGRWGKGNEKLFF

D: TRBD1
size: NA
V: TRBV5-1
J: TRBJ1-1
DNA: TGCGCCAGCAGCTCTCCAGGGGGCGCGGAGACTGAAGCTTTCTTT
CDR3: CASSSPGGAETEAFF